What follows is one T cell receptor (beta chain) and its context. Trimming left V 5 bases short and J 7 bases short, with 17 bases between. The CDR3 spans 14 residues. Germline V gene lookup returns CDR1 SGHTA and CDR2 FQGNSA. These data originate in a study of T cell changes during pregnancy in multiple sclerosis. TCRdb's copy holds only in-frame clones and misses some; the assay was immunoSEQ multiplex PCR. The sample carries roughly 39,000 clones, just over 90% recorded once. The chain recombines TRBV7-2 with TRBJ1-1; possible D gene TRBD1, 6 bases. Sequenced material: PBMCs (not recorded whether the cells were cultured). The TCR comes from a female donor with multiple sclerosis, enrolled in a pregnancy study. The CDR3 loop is CASSHTKGVGEAFF. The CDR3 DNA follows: TGTGCCAGCAGCCACACGAAGGGGGTCGGTGAAGCTTTCTTT. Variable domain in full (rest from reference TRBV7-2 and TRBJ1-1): GAGVSQSPSNKVTEKGKDVELRCDPISGHTALYWYRQSLGQGLEFLIYFQGNSAPDKSGLPSDRFSAERTGGSVSTLTIQRTQQEDSAVYLCASSHTKGVGEAFFGQGTRLTVV.